This T cell receptor beta chain was captured in a study of human T cells and chemical hapten exposure. Looking at the study overall: Patch testing was performed with 0.01% DPC on the upper back, with reading at 6 days. Overall study results and limits: DPC sensitization left the count of TCRs above 1 in 1000 unchanged.

Time point described: patch test 1, 2 weeks after DPC sensitization. Treatment described: therapeutic diphenylcyclopropenone sensitization with weekly scalp DPC. Library preparation tagged each individual cDNA molecule with a unique molecular identifier. TCRdb re-called the RACE reads through MiXCR, storing one row per CDR3 protein. This table has roughly 360,000 distinct CDR3 sequences, roughly 5% appearing once. V shed 4 bases and J shed 1 base, with 10 bases lying between them. In germline, CDR1 is SNHLY, CDR2 FYNNEI. CDR3 length equals 14 residues. This clonotype was seen many times. Antigen specificity is unknown.

This TCR was sampled from a woman in her 50s with alopecia areata. Some clones in this sample may be carry-over from other donors' samples. This chain joins TRBV2 and TRBJ1-1; no reliable D call. The specimen comprised whole blood, sampled in connection with sensitization to the hapten diphenylcyclopropenone (DPC). CDR3 sequence: CASSALSGNTEAFF. DNA for the CDR3: TGTGCCAGCAGTGCACTCTCAGGGAACACTGAAGCTTTCTTT.